Below, 23 T cell receptor beta chains from the same sample are listed, as sequenced in a study of CD8+CD57+ T cells in acquired aplastic anemia. TCR beta VDJ and CDR3 were profiled, and genomic DNA was the template. Via MiXCR, TCRdb re-called the reads, giving one row per CDR3 protein. This sample has about 180,000 distinct CDR3 sequences, with 40% to 50% found just once. Sequenced: sorted CD4+, CD8+, or CD8+CD57+ T cells (not recorded which) from PBMCs. These receptor sequences come from a human donor in good health.

This clonotype was counted at least ten times. The chain joins TRBV7-2 to TRBJ2-5; tentative D call: TRBD1 (6 bases). Germline CDR1 is SGHTA and CDR2 is FQGNSA. This CDR3 comprises 13 residues. V dropped 4 bases and J dropped 2 bases, with 8 bases sitting between them. CDR3 nucleotides: TGTGCCAGCAGCTCGGACAGACAAGAGACCCAGTACTTC. It specifies CASSSDRQETQYF.

As concerns this clonotype: Being one base from a much bigger clone, this may be a read error. Lacking the conserved final phenylalanine or tryptophan, this CDR3 likely reflects a read error. The chain employs TRBV6-1 and TRBJ1-6; TRBD1 matches at 9 bases. The CDR3 is 14 amino acids. Germline loops: CDR1 MNHNS, CDR2 SASEGT. With 6 bases clipped from V and 13 bases from J, the junction kept 10 bases outside the gene matches. The CDR3 spells CASRTGTGTLPLHL. In DNA form, the CDR3 reads TGTGCCAGCAGGACCGGGACAGGGACCCTCCCCCTCCACCTT.

This chain connects TRBV24-1 to TRBJ2-3; the match to TRBD2 covers 7 bases. This CDR3 region has 14 residues. Germline CDR1 and CDR2: KGHDR and SFDVKD. The V and J ends lost 11 bases and 11 bases, in that order; junction bases with no gene match: 18. In DNA form, the CDR3 reads TGTGCCAGCTCGCGGGAGATGGACTACAATGAGCAGTATTTT. As protein: CASSREMDYNEQYF.

This clonotype was counted many times. The chain combines TRBV6-1 with TRBJ1-3; tentative D call: TRBD1 (5 bases). The V gene's germline CDR1 is MNHNS and CDR2 SASEGT. The CDR3 loop spans 12 amino acids. V gave up 4 bases and J gave up 9 bases, with 10 bases separating them. CDR3 loop: CASSGAGGTIYF. The DNA of the CDR3 is TGTGCCAGCAGTGGCGCTGGGGGCACCATATATTTT.

Only a few counts were recorded for this clonotype. This chain joins TRBV27 and TRBJ2-1, with 7 bases that match TRBD2. The germline CDR1 and CDR2 sequences are MNHEY and SMNVEV (reference sequence). The CDR3 is 15 residues long. V gave up 6 bases and J gave up 1 base; unmatched junction bases: 6. The CDR3 is CASRVTGGSYNEQFF. DNA for the CDR3: TGTGCCAGCAGAGTTACCGGGGGGTCCTACAATGAGCAGTTCTTC.

This clonotype was counted between two and nine times. The genes are TRBV20-1 and TRBJ2-7, with 11 bases that match TRBD2. The CDR3 sequence is 13 residues long. The germline CDR1 and CDR2 sequences are DFQATT and SNEGSKA (reference sequence). Trimming took 6 bases from V and 2 from J; bases not matched to a gene: 3. In nucleotides, the CDR3 is TGCAGTGCCGAGACTAGCGGGACCTACGAGCAGTACTTC. Translation: CSAETSGTYEQYF.

This clonotype was detected once. At one end the junction does not follow the germline gene, possibly because of a read error. V gene TRBV10-3 combines with J gene TRBJ1-2; maybe TRBD1 (5 bases). This CDR3 has 17 amino acids. Looked up from germline, CDR1 is ENHRY and CDR2 is SYGVKD. CDR3 nucleotide sequence: TGTGCCAGCAGTCGCGACTCTACTCCCGCAGGGTACTATGGCTACACCTTC. Amino acid sequence: CASSRDSTPAGYYGYTF.

This clonotype has just a few counts. This chain connects TRBV29-1 to TRBJ2-7; D is undetermined. With 0 bases removed from V and 2 bases from J, the gap between germline ends came to 8 bases. Germline CDR1 and CDR2: SQVTM and ANQGSEA. The CDR3 is made up of 13 amino acids. The CDR3 coding sequence is TGCAGCGTTGAAGATCACGCGACCTACGAGCAGTACTTC. Translating gives CSVEDHATYEQYF.

The table lists this clonotype with many counts. The chain combines TRBV10-2 with TRBJ2-7, with D unresolved. Germline CDR1 is WSHSY and CDR2 is SAAADI. The CDR3 totals 11 residues. V was pared by 7 bases and J by 0 bases, with 4 bases between. CDR3 sequence (DNA): TGCGCCAGCACCCCCTCCTACGAGCAGTACTTC. As protein: CASTPSYEQYF.

This clonotype was picked up many times. The CDR3 protein is CAISADGNYNEQFF. The CDR3 nucleotides read TGTGCCATCAGTGCGGACGGAAACTACAATGAGCAGTTCTTC. The V gene is TRBV10-3, the J gene TRBJ2-1; no clear D gene. The CDR3 is 14 residues long. The V gene lost 4 bases and the J gene lost 3 bases, with 10 bases spanning the gap. In germline, CDR1 is ENHRY, CDR2 SYGVKD.

A word on this clonotype: Since a much larger clone is just one base distant, this may be a read error. V and J are TRBV7-3 and TRBJ1-1; no reliable D call. Per the germline V gene, CDR1 is SGHTA and CDR2 is FQGTGA. This CDR3 spans 13 amino acids. The V end lost 5 bases, the J end lost 1 base, and 8 bases lay between the germline ends. The CDR3 DNA sequence: TGTGCCAGCAGCGCCACAGCGAACACTGAAGCTTTCTTT. It translates to CASSATANTEAFF.

The J gene is TRBJ2-7, the V gene TRBV10-2; perhaps TRBD2 as D (6 bases). V lost 6 bases and J 6 bases, leaving 18 bases between the germline ends. CDR3 length equals 14 residues. In germline, CDR1 is WSHSY, CDR2 SAAADI. The CDR3 is CASSATSPEGEQYF. The CDR3 coding sequence is TGCGCCAGCAGCGCGACATCTCCGGAGGGCGAGCAGTACTTC.

This clonotype has at least ten counts. The V gene is TRBV14, the J gene TRBJ1-1; D perhaps matches TRBD1 (5 bases). The germline gives CDR1 SGHDN, CDR2 FVKESK. V dropped 3 bases and J dropped 6 bases, with 11 bases sitting between them. The CDR3 extends over 13 amino acids. This chain's CDR3 is CASSHGGGAEAFF. The CDR3 DNA follows: TGTGCCAGCAGCCACGGGGGTGGGGCTGAAGCTTTCTTT.

The rearrangement uses TRBV20-1 and TRBJ2-5; TRBD2 aligns across 14 bases. Germline CDR1 is DFQATT and CDR2 is SNEGSKA (reference sequence). Unmatched junction bases numbered 7, after V lost 2 bases and J lost 5 bases. The CDR3 sequence is 16 residues long. CDR3 coding DNA: TGCAGTGCTAGACCCGGGACTAGCGGGAGCGTGGAGACCCAGTACTTC. Translation: CSARPGTSGSVETQYF.

This chain links TRBV20-1 with TRBJ2-7; 9 positions match TRBD2. The CDR3 is 14 amino acids. The V gene end was trimmed by 3 bases and the J gene end by 3 bases; junction bases not matched to a gene: 6. Per the germline V gene, CDR1 is DFQATT and CDR2 is SNEGSKA (reference sequence). The chain's CDR3 is CSARGSGGFYEQYF. Here the CDR3 DNA reads TGCAGTGCTAGGGGCAGCGGGGGGTTCTACGAGCAGTACTTC.

A note on this clonotype: Being one base from a much bigger clone, this may be a read error. J is TRBJ2-7 and V is TRBV5-4; the match to TRBD1 covers 7 bases. Trimming took 1 base from V and 1 from J; bases not matched to a gene: 8. The CDR3 extends over 16 amino acids. Germline V CDR1 and CDR2: SGHNT, YYREEE (reference sequence). CDR3 amino acids: CASSLRQGVGSYEQYF. The CDR3, as DNA: TGTGCCAGCAGCTTGCGACAGGGTGTAGGATCCTACGAGCAGTACTTC.

In its sample, this clonotype was seen many times. The rearrangement links TRBV6-1 to TRBJ1-6; D uncertain. The ends were cut back, 5 bases at V and 5 bases at J, with 7 bases in the middle. The germline V gene has CDR1 MNHNS and CDR2 SASEGT. CDR3 length equals 13 residues. The CDR3 nucleotides read TGTGCCAGCAGTTGGGAGGATAATTCACCCCTCCACTTT. It translates to CASSWEDNSPLHF.

The chain has TRBV6-5 and TRBJ1-3, with D unresolved. V lost 2 bases and J 2 bases, leaving 7 bases between the germline ends. In germline, CDR1 is MNHEY, CDR2 SVGAGI. CDR3 length equals 14 residues. CDR3 loop: CASSYGLTGNTIYF. The DNA for the CDR3 is TGTGCCAGCAGTTACGGACTAACTGGAAACACCATATATTTT.

This clonotype was observed many times. This rearrangement joins TRBV3-1 to TRBJ1-2; D ambiguous. The CDR3 spans 12 residues. Looked up from germline, CDR1 is LGHDT and CDR2 is YNNKEL (reference sequence). V was trimmed by 1 base and J by 8 bases, leaving 8 bases between them. The chain's CDR3 is CASSQANSGYTF. CDR3 in DNA: TGTGCCAGCAGCCAAGCGAACAGCGGCTACACCTTC.

A few counts support this clonotype. This chain joins TRBV3-1 and TRBJ1-2; D uncertain. The V gene's germline CDR1 is LGHDT and CDR2 YNNKEL (reference sequence). The V and J ends lost 4 bases and 5 bases respectively, with 14 bases between them. This CDR3 is built from 14 residues. CDR3 residues: CASSPREGTYGYTF. CDR3 sequence (DNA): TGTGCCAGCAGCCCTCGAGAGGGCACGTATGGCTACACCTTC. Drawing the rest from reference TRBV3-1 and TRBJ1-2, the complete variable domain is DTAVSQTPKYLVTQMGNDKSIKCEQNLGHDTMYWYKQDSKKFLKIMFSYNNKELIINETVPNRFSPKSPDKAHLNLHINSLELGDSAVYFCASSPREGTYGYTFGSGTRLTVV.

This clonotype was seen ten or more times. The genes are TRBV4-1 and TRBJ2-5; D possibly matches TRBD1 or TRBD2 (7 bases each). The V and J ends lost 0 bases and 2 bases respectively, with 13 bases between them. The CDR3 sequence is 16 residues long. CDR1 is MGHRA and CDR2 is YSYEKL in the germline V gene. In DNA form, the CDR3 reads TGCGCCAGCAGCCAAGACAGGGGGGGGGTACAAGAGACCCAGTACTTC. Translation: CASSQDRGGVQETQYF.

This clonotype has a count of ten or more. The chain carries TRBV29-1 and TRBJ2-7; D might be TRBD1 (6 bases). Germline values: CDR1 SQVTM, CDR2 ANQGSEA. V gave up 3 bases and J gave up 5 bases, with 8 bases separating them. The CDR3 runs 11 residues. CDR3 sequence: CSVDRGHEQYF. The CDR3 DNA reads TGCAGCGTTGACAGGGGTCACGAGCAGTACTTC.

The V gene is TRBV29-1, the J gene TRBJ2-7; 13 bases align to TRBD2. This CDR3 is built from 16 residues. V lost 6 bases to trimming and J lost 1 base; unmatched junction nucleotides: 9. CDR1 and CDR2 from the germline V gene are SQVTM and ANQGSEA. The CDR3 sequence is CSVLGLAGEPSYEQYF. The CDR3 DNA reads TGCAGCGTCCTCGGACTAGCGGGGGAACCTTCCTACGAGCAGTACTTC.